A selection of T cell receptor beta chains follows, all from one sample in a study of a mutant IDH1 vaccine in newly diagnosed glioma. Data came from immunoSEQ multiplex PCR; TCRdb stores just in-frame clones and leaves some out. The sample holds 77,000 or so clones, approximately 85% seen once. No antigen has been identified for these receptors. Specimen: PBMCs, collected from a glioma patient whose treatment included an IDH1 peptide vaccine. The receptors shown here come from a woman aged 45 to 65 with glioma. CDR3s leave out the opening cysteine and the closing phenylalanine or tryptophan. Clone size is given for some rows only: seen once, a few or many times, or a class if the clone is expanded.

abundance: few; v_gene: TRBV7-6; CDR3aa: ASSSRDGPYNEQF
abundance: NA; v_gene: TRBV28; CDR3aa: ASRDPITYEQY
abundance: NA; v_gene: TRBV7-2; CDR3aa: ASSSSLTSGGELF
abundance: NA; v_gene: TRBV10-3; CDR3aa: AISEGQANTEAF
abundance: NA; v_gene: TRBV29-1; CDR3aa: SVGQNNEKLF
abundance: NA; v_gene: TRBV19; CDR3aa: ASSFGLAGVEQF
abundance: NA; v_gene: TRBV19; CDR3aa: ASSNRQPLKQF
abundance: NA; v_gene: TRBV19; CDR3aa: ASSLSRTDTQY
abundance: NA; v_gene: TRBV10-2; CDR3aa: ASSPGPTGELF
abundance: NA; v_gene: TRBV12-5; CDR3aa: ASGLPGADTQY
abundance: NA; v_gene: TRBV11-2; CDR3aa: ASSPFGSSGNTIY
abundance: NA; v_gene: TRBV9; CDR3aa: ASSVEGVPPYEQY
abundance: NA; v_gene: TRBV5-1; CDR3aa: ASSRDREGSEQY
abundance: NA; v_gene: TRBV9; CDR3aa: ASSVAQAASGNTIY
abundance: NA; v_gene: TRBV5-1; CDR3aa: ASSLTPQGNGNTIY
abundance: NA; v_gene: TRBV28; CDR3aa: ASSLSTGAAGDEQY
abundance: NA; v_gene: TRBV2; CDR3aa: ASSETGGGYGYT
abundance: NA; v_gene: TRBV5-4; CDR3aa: ASSPTGNSNEQF
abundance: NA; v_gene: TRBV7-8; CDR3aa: ASSLGTIGETQY
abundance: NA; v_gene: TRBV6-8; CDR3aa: ARSGRRHKTQY
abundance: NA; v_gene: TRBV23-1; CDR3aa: ASSPTTPSGNQPQH
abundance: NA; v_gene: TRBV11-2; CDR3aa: ASRHIAGANNEQF
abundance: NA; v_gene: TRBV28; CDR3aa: ATLVYGQGRTEAF
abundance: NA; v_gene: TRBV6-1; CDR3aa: ATRQGPYEQY
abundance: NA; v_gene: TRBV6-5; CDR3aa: ASSYSQRDFSYEQY
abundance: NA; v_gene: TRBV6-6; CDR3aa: ASSPSRQPQH
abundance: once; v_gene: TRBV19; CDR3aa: ASSILRPNTEAF
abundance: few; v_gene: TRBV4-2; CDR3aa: ASSQDKTGGRIEKLF
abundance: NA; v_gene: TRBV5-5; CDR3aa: ASSLAGPGNTIY
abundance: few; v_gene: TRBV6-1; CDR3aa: ASTSHREAEAF
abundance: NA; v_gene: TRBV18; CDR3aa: ASSPLSEDEQF
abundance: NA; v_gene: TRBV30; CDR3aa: AAERAQGGNYNEQF
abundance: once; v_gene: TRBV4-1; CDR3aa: ASSQDGQGDLYEQY
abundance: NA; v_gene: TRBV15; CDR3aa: ATTRDRMNTEAF
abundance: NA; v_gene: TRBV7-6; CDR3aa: ASSLDVNYNEQF
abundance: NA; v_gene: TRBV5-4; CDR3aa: ASSLAVTGFDYGYT
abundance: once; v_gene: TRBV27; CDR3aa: ASSQGAGPYNEQF
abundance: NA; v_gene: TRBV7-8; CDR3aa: ASSLRYSFRSGANVLT
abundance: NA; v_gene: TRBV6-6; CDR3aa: ASWAADYGYT
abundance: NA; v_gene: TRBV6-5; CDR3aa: ASSSQGRQQETQY
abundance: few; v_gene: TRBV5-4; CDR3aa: ASRPVGGSYGYT
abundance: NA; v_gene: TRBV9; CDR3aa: ASSVATAEAARSYNEQF
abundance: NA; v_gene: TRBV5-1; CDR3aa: ASSAGTTTDTQY
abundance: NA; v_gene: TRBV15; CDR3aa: ATSRQFEGTQY
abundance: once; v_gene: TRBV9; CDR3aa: ASSPKGGGAGELF
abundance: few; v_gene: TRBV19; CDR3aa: ASSIRDSNQPQH
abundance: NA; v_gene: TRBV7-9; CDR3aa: ASSFGTSGYEQY
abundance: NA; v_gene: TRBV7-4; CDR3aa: ASSCRQPRSYEQY
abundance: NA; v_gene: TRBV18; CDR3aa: ASLVAGGHSEQF
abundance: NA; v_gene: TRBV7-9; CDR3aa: ASSSPLVAGEETQY
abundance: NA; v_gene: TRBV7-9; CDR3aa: ASSHQSEYEQY
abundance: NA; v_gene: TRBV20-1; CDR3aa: SAAFIFEY
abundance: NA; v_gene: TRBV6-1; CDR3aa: ASSETGLAFILNEQY
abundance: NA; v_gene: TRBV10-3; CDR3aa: AISDSAEGREKLF
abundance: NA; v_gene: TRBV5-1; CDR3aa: ASSLEWMNTEAF
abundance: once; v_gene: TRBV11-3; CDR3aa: ASSLRGAVTGELF
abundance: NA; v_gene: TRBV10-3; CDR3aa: AISGDTHNEQF
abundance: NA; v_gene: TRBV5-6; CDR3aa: ASSHRDRYEQY